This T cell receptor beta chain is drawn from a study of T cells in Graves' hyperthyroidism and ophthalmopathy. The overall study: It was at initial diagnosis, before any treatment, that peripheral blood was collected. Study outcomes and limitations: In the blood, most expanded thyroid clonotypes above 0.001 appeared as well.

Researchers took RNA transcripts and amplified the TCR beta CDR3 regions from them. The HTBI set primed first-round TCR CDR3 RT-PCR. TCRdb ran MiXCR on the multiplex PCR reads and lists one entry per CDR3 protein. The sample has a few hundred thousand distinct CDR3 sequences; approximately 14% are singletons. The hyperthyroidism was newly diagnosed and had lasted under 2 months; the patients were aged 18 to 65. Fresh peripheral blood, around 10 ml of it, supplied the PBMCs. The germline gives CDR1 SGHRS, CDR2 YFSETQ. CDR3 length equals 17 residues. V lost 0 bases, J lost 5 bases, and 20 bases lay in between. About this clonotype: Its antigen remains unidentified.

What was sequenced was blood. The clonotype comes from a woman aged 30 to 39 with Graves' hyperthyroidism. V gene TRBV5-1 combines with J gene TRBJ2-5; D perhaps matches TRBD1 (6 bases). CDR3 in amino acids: CASSLGQGTPVGETQYF. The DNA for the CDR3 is TGCGCCAGCAGCTTGGGGCAGGGGACGCCGGTAGGGGAGACCCAGTACTTC. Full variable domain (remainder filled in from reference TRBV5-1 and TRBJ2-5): KAGVTQTPRYLIKTRGQQVTLSCSPISGHRSVSWYQQTPGQGLQFLFEYFSETQRNKGNFPGRFSGRQFSNSRSEMNVSTLELGDSALYLCASSLGQGTPVGETQYFGPGTRLLVL.